These T cell receptor beta chains were read from a single sample in a study of blood T cell repertoires in COVID-19. The protocol was immunoSEQ multiplex PCR, while the TCRdb copy is restricted to in-frame clones and leaves out a portion. Of 250,000 to 350,000 clones listed, approximately 86% are singletons. Material: peripheral blood. The receptors come from a man between 18 and 29 years old with active or convalescent COVID-19. The CDR3 runs from the conserved cysteine through the conserved F or W. A D gene is named only where the DNA matches it firmly. Size is stated for part of the rows, as once, few or many counts, or as a class when the clone is expanded.

clone size,J gene,D gene,V gene,CDR3 DNA,CDR3 protein
once,TRBJ2-7,TRBD2,TRBV3-1/TRBV3-2,TGTGCCAGCAGCCAACTAGCGGGGGTACCCAACGAGCAGTACTTC,CASSQLAGVPNEQYF
few,TRBJ2-2,TRBD1,TRBV6-4,TGTGCCAGCAGTGCCGACAGGGGTGATTCCGGGGAGCTGTTTTTT,CASSADRGDSGELFF
once,TRBJ2-7,TRBD1,TRBV7-9,TGTGCCAGCAGCTCTCCGGCAGGGGGCCCCTCCCGGCAGTACTTC,CASSSPAGGPSRQYF
NA,TRBJ2-1,TRBD2,TRBV7-2,TGTGCCAGCAGCTCTGGGACTAGCGGGGGGTGGGAGCAGTTCTTC,CASSSGTSGGWEQFF
NA,TRBJ2-3,NA,TRBV10-1,TGCGCCAGCTCGGACACTAGCACAGATACGCAGTATTTT,CASSDTSTDTQYF
NA,TRBJ2-5,TRBD2,TRBV14,TGTGCCAGCAGCCATTTAGCGGGGCCCTCGGGGACCCAGTACTTC,CASSHLAGPSGTQYF
NA,TRBJ1-1,NA,TRBV5-1,TGCGCCAGCAGTCTTGGAGGAGGGACTGAAGCTTTCTTT,CASSLGGGTEAFF
NA,TRBJ1-3,NA,TRBV7-9,TGTGCCAGCAGCTCTCTTGGAGTCGTCGAATTCACCATATATTTT,CASSSLGVVEFTIYF
NA,TRBJ2-1,TRBD2,TRBV5-6,TGTGCCAGCAGCTTGAGTAGCGGGGGAGATCAGTTCTTC,CASSLSSGGDQFF
NA,TRBJ1-6,NA,TRBV19,TGTGCCAGTAAAAAAGGACAGTCGATCTCCTATAATTCACCCCTCCACTTT,CASKKGQSISYNSPLHF
NA,TRBJ2-3,TRBD1,TRBV5-1,TGCGCCAGCAGCCGAACCGGGACAGGGGGAGTGAGCACAGATACGCAGTATTTT,CASSRTGTGGVSTDTQYF
NA,TRBJ2-1,TRBD2,TRBV6-2/TRBV6-3,TGTGCCAGCAGTTACCCCCGGTGGAGTAGCGGGGGGGTTCATGAGCAGTTCTTC,CASSYPRWSSGGVHEQFF
NA,TRBJ1-2,NA,TRBV10-2,TGCGCCAGCACGGAAGGAGGTCACTACACCTTC,CASTEGGHYTF
NA,TRBJ2-7,TRBD2,TRBV5-1,TGCGCCAGCAGCTTGGGTATAGCGGGGTTGTACGAGCAGTACTTC,CASSLGIAGLYEQYF
NA,TRBJ2-3,NA,TRBV5-1,TGCGCCAGCAGCTTGGAACAGGGTGGTACAGATACGCAGTATTTT,CASSLEQGGTDTQYF
many,TRBJ2-7,NA,TRBV7-9,TGTGCCAGCAGCTCTCACAGGCTCTACGAGCAGTACTTC,CASSSHRLYEQYF
NA,TRBJ2-3,NA,TRBV5-8,TGTGCCAGCAGCTTGGGGAGGGCCTCTTTAGGGCCCGATACGCAGTATTTT,CASSLGRASLGPDTQYF
few,TRBJ2-7,NA,TRBV4-1,TGCGCCAGCAGCCAAGATCGCTTCGATACTAGCCCATACGAGCAGTACTTC,CASSQDRFDTSPYEQYF
NA,TRBJ1-3,NA,TRBV7-2,TGTGCCAGCAGCTCACAGACACATACTGGAAACACCATATATTTT,CASSSQTHTGNTIYF
NA,TRBJ1-1,TRBD1,TRBV12-3/TRBV12-4,TGTGCCAGCAGTGGGACAGACAATGAAGCTTTCTTT,CASSGTDNEAFF
NA,TRBJ2-7,NA,TRBV11-1,TGTGCCAGCAGCTTTCAGAACGAGCAGTACTTC,CASSFQNEQYF
once,TRBJ1-2,NA,TRBV2,TGTGCCAGCAGTGAAGACAGCTTTAACTATGGCTACACCTTC,CASSEDSFNYGYTF
NA,TRBJ2-1,NA,TRBV7-7,TGTGCCAGCAGCTTAGGGAGTGGGGGGAATGAGCAGTTCTTC,CASSLGSGGNEQFF
NA,TRBJ2-3,NA,TRBV12-5,TGTGCTAGTGGTTCCCGACGGGCGGGCCCAAAGGACACAGATACGCAGTATTTT,CASGSRRAGPKDTDTQYF
NA,TRBJ2-5,NA,TRBV6-5,TGTGCCAGCAGTTACATTCCCACGGAAGAGACCCAGTACTTC,CASSYIPTEETQYF
NA,TRBJ2-3,TRBD2,TRBV3-1/TRBV3-2,TGTGCCAGCAGCCCGAGGGCTAGCGGGGGGACCACCACAGATACGCAGTATTTT,CASSPRASGGTTTDTQYF
NA,TRBJ1-2,TRBD1,TRBV12-3/TRBV12-4,TGTGCCAGCAGTTACCGGGACAGATTCTACACCTTC,CASSYRDRFYTF
NA,TRBJ1-4,NA,TRBV14,TGTGCCAGCAGCCAAGATTCTGGACAGCTGGCTGAAAAACTGTTTTTT,CASSQDSGQLAEKLFF
NA,TRBJ2-1,TRBD2,TRBV19,TGTGCCAGTACAAGACTAGCGGGGGAGAGGGAGCAGTTCTTC,CASTRLAGEREQFF
once,TRBJ2-1,NA,TRBV7-2,TGTGCCAGCAGCTTGCCCCCTAGCAATGAGCAGTTCTTC,CASSLPPSNEQFF
NA,TRBJ1-5,TRBD1,TRBV6-2/TRBV6-3,TGTGCCAGCAGTTACTCGAACAGGGGACCGAATCAGCCCCAGCATTTT,CASSYSNRGPNQPQHF
few,TRBJ2-1,NA,TRBV2,TGTGCCAGCAGTGCAGAGGCCCCTTTCTACAATGAGCAGTTCTTC,CASSAEAPFYNEQFF
NA,TRBJ2-7,NA,TRBV6-5,TGTGCCAGCAGTTACCCCGAATCAGGCGAGCAGTACTTC,CASSYPESGEQYF
NA,TRBJ2-2,NA,TRBV2,TGTGCCACCGCCAGGGGAAACACCGGGGAGCTGTTTTTT,CATARGNTGELFF
once,TRBJ1-1,TRBD1,TRBV2,TGTGCCAGCAGTCAGGGACAGGGTGGACGTCTAGCGGCAGCTTTCTTT,CASSQGQGGRLAAAFF
NA,TRBJ2-2,TRBD1,TRBV19,TGTGCCAGTATGGGGGGACAGGGCGCCACCGGGGAGCTGTTTTTT,CASMGGQGATGELFF
NA,TRBJ1-3,NA,TRBV11-2,TGTGCCAGCAGGAGGCTAACTGGAAACACCATATATTTT,CASRRLTGNTIYF
NA,TRBJ2-2,NA,TRBV5-4,TGTGCCAGCAGCCGGGCGGGTACTATGAACACCGGGGAGCTGTTTTTT,CASSRAGTMNTGELFF
NA,TRBJ2-1,NA,TRBV29-1,TGCAGCGTTGAAGATCCGGGGATGGGAGTCAATGAGCAGTTCTTC,CSVEDPGMGVNEQFF
NA,TRBJ1-2,TRBD1,TRBV6-2/TRBV6-3,TGTGCCAGCAGTTACTCCAGGGGGCAGGACCCCTCCTATGGCTACACCTTC,CASSYSRGQDPSYGYTF
NA,TRBJ2-7,NA,TRBV5-6,TGTGCCAGCAGCTCCGCGACAGGAATCTACGAGCAGTACTTC,CASSSATGIYEQYF
NA,TRBJ2-2,NA,TRBV5-1,TGCGCCAGCAGCTCTTATCGCATAATAGGGACATACAACCGCACCGGGGAGCTGTTTTTT,CASSSYRIIGTYNRTGELFF
NA,TRBJ1-5,NA,TRBV12-5,TGTGCTAGTGGTTTGGGGGGCTTAGGCAATCAGCCCCAGCATTTT,CASGLGGLGNQPQHF
NA,TRBJ1-1,TRBD1,TRBV28,TGTGCCAGCAGGTCTGACAGGGCGACTGAAGCTTTCTTT,CASRSDRATEAFF
NA,TRBJ1-5,NA,TRBV6-5,TGTGCCAGCAGAGACACCCTTAGCAATCAGCCCCAGCATTTT,CASRDTLSNQPQHF